The 21 T cell receptor beta chains reported below all come from one sample, sequenced in a study of T cells after yellow fever vaccination. Via MiXCR, TCRdb re-called the 5' RACE reads, giving one row per CDR3 protein. The sample records 99,000 or so distinct CDR3 sequences, under 7% being singletons. Sequenced material: CD8+ T cells sorted from PBMCs, taken 10 days after the yellow fever booster vaccination. These receptors were collected from a man younger than 35 who received the YFV17D yellow fever vaccine.

This chain joins TRBV20-1 and TRBJ2-7, with 11 bases identical to TRBD1. The CDR3 consists of 15 residues. J lost 3 bases, V lost 5 bases, and 9 bases had no gene match. CDR1 DFQATT and CDR2 SNEGSKA come from the germline V gene (reference sequence). The CDR3 protein is CSARSRDRGVYEQYV. The DNA of the CDR3 is TGCAGTGCTCGGTCCCGGGACAGGGGGGTCTACGAGCAGTACGTC.

This clonotype showed up just a few times. The chain joins TRBV30 to TRBJ1-4, with D unclear. Trimming cost V 1 base and J 3 bases, with 12 bases left between them. Germline V gene lookup returns CDR1 GTSNPN and CDR2 SVGIG (reference sequence). The CDR3 loop spans 15 amino acids. The CDR3, as DNA: TGTGCCTGGAGTGCCGTCGGGTCGGCTAATGAAAAACTGTTTTTT. Translation gives CAWSAVGSANEKLFF. The variable domain in full, completed from reference TRBV30 and TRBJ1-4, reads SQTIHQWPATLVQPVGSPLSLECTVEGTSNPNLYWYRQAAGRGLQLLFYSVGIGQISSEVPQNLSASRPQDRQFILSSKKLLLSDSGFYLCAWSAVGSANEKLFFGSGTQLSVL.

The chain recombines TRBV15 with TRBJ1-2, with D possibly TRBD1 on 5 matching bases. This CDR3 has 15 amino acids. The V end lost 5 bases, the J end lost 5 bases, and 18 bases lay between the germline ends. Germline V CDR1 and CDR2: LNHNV, YYDKDF (reference sequence). The DNA for the CDR3 is TGTGCCACCAGCCCCCGGGTTAGGGACTTATATGGCTACACCTTC. This gives the protein CATSPRVRDLYGYTF.

This clonotype was seen a few times. The V gene is TRBV11-2, the J gene TRBJ1-2, with a possible D match to TRBD1 (5 bases). Trimming took off 5 bases at V and 3 bases at J, with 16 bases between the two ends. The CDR3 is 15 amino acids. Germline values: CDR1 SGHAT, CDR2 FQNNGV. For the CDR3, the DNA is TGTGCCAGCAGCGTTGACAGTAGCCAATACTATGGCTACACCTTC. Protein: CASSVDSSQYYGYTF.

This clonotype was counted only a few times. The chain couples TRBV12-5 to TRBJ1-5; D perhaps matches TRBD1 (6 bases). Germline CDR1 and CDR2: LGHNT and FRNRAP. The V and J ends lost 4 bases and 3 bases respectively, with 13 bases between them. The CDR3 runs 15 residues. CDR3 in amino acids: CASGSSTGYNQPQHF. In DNA form, the CDR3 reads TGTGCTAGTGGTTCCTCGACAGGATACAATCAGCCCCAGCATTTT.

This clonotype was seen a handful of times. This chain links TRBV10-2 with TRBJ1-5; D call uncertain. From germline, CDR1 is WSHSY and CDR2 SAAADI. The CDR3 extends over 13 amino acids. The germline V and J ends were trimmed by 5 bases and 7 bases, with 12 bases remaining between them. The CDR3 region has the DNA TGCGCCAGCAGTCGGGGAACCTGGCAGCCCCAGCATTTT. As protein: CASSRGTWQPQHF.

This clonotype turned up a few times. The rearrangement uses TRBV19 and TRBJ1-1; no firm D call. This CDR3 region has 12 residues. Between the trimmed V and J ends, which lost 3 bases and 8 bases, there was a span of 10 bases. From germline, CDR1 is LNHDA and CDR2 SQIVND (reference sequence). The DNA for the CDR3 is TGTGCCAGTAGTATCGTTGCAGGAGAAGCTTTCTTT. Protein product: CASSIVAGEAFF.

This clonotype was observed a few times. The gene calls are TRBV7-2 and TRBJ2-5; a weak D match, TRBD2 (6 bases). This CDR3 contains 16 residues. Trimming left V 2 bases short and J 5 bases short, with 18 bases between. Germline CDR1 and CDR2: SGHTA and FQGNSA. The CDR3 region has the DNA TGTGCCAGCAGCTTAATCATAGGAGGGAGTGGTGAGACCCAGTACTTC. As protein: CASSLIIGGSGETQYF.

This clonotype came up many times. The chain combines TRBV6-5 with TRBJ1-6; 10 bases align to TRBD1. Germline CDR1 reads MNHEY; CDR2 reads SVGAGI. V trimming: 8 bases; J trimming: 8 bases; junction bases outside the gene matches: 3. The CDR3 runs to 13 residues. The CDR3 region is CASWDRGYSPLHF. The CDR3 DNA reads TGTGCCAGCTGGGACAGGGGTTATTCACCCCTCCACTTT.

Only a few counts were recorded for this clonotype. The gene calls are TRBV5-4 and TRBJ2-1; 10 bases are a match to TRBD2. This CDR3 spans 15 amino acids. Germline CDR1 SGHNT, CDR2 YYREEE (reference sequence). Trimming took 5 bases from V and 7 from J; bases not matched to a gene: 9. CDR3 DNA sequence: TGTGCCAGCAGGGGCTCCCTAGCGGGGGTAAATGAGCAGTTCTTC. This translates into CASRGSLAGVNEQFF.

This chain's CDR3 is CASSPVGPEQFF. The CDR3 DNA reads as TGTGCCAGCAGCCCAGTCGGGCCTGAGCAGTTCTTC. This chain joins TRBV12-3 or TRBV12-4 and TRBJ2-1; D ambiguous. The CDR3 has 12 amino acids. V gave up 6 bases and J gave up 9 bases, with 12 bases separating them.

In its sample, this clonotype was seen a few times. This sequence joins TRBV6-2 or TRBV6-3 and TRBJ2-7, with 9 bases lining up with TRBD1. This CDR3 has 12 amino acids. V was clipped by 6 bases and J by 5 bases; unmatched bases: 2. The V gene's germline CDR1 is MNHEY and CDR2 SVGEGT. The CDR3 DNA sequence: TGTGCCAGCAGAGGACAGGGGAACGAGCAGTACGTC. It is translated as CASRGQGNEQYV.

This clonotype was seen a few times. This chain links TRBV5-6 with TRBJ2-3; TRBD1 might be the D (6 bases). The CDR3 loop spans 15 amino acids. CDR1 is SGHDT, CDR2 YYEEEE, per germline. V lost 3 bases, J lost 2 bases, and 13 bases lay in between. CDR3 sequence (DNA): TGTGCCAGCAGCTCAGAGAGGGGGACCACAGATACGCAGTATTTT. Amino acid sequence: CASSSERGTTDTQYF.

The V call is TRBV7-2, the J call TRBJ2-5; 8 positions match TRBD2. The V segment lost 6 bases and the J segment 3 bases; nucleotides outside the gene matches: 6. CDR3 length: 14 amino acids. From germline, CDR1 is SGHTA and CDR2 FQGNSA. The CDR3 DNA reads as TGTGCCAGCAGAGAGCGGGAGACTAAAGAGACCCAGTACTTC. Translated, it gives CASRERETKETQYF.

The chain employs TRBV7-9 and TRBJ2-5; 13 nucleotides align to TRBD2. Germline CDR1 and CDR2: SEHNR and FQNEAQ (reference sequence). Losses at the gene ends were 5 bases for V and 3 bases for J; bases not matched to a gene: 3. The CDR3 extends over 15 amino acids. The CDR3 region is CASSQLAGGKETQYF. CDR3 DNA: TGTGCCAGCAGCCAACTAGCGGGGGGGAAAGAGACCCAGTACTTC.

This clonotype was seen a handful of times. V is TRBV5-1 and J is TRBJ1-1; tentative D call: TRBD1 (5 bases). The V gene's germline CDR1 is SGHRS and CDR2 YFSETQ. Trimming pared 2 bases from V and 4 bases from J, leaving 12 bases between. This CDR3 spans 14 amino acids. For the CDR3, the DNA is TGCGCCAGCAGCTTAAGCAGGGCAGGCACTGAAGCTTTCTTT. As protein: CASSLSRAGTEAFF.

There are many counts of this clonotype. This chain uses TRBV20-1 with TRBJ2-7; 10 nucleotides line up with TRBD1. The CDR3 loop spans 14 amino acids. CDR1 is DFQATT, CDR2 SNEGSKA, per germline (reference sequence). Trimming removed 1 base from V and 6 bases from J; junction bases left unmatched: 6. CDR3 sequence reads: CSARVRDRGSEQYF. The DNA for the CDR3 is TGCAGTGCTAGAGTTCGGGACAGGGGTTCCGAGCAGTACTTC.

Many counts were recorded for this clonotype. The genes are TRBV7-9 and TRBJ2-6, with D maybe TRBD1 (5 bases). CDR3 length equals 19 residues. V gave up 2 bases and J gave up 0 bases, with 17 bases separating them. CDR1 is SEHNR, CDR2 FQNEAQ, per germline (reference sequence). The CDR3 loop is CASSLPPPGKRSGANVLTF. DNA for the CDR3: TGTGCCAGCAGCTTACCCCCCCCAGGGAAGCGCTCTGGGGCCAACGTCCTGACTTTC.

This clonotype was observed at least ten times. This chain uses TRBV5-1 with TRBJ2-7; 8 bases fit TRBD1. Trimming cost V 0 bases and J 0 bases; bases outside gene matches: 2. Germline assignment: CDR1 SGHRS and CDR2 YFSETQ. The CDR3 runs 15 residues. In nucleotides, the CDR3 is TGCGCCAGCAGCTTGGACAGGGGGATCTCCTACGAGCAGTACTTC. It codes for CASSLDRGISYEQYF.

V and J are TRBV12-3 or TRBV12-4 and TRBJ1-4; weak D call: TRBD1 (5 bases). The V gene lost 2 bases and the J gene lost 7 bases, with 20 bases spanning the gap. The CDR3 is 17 residues long. CDR3 in amino acids: CASSLIGQGIGREKLFF. Here the CDR3 DNA reads TGTGCCAGCAGTTTAATCGGACAAGGCATTGGACGTGAAAAACTGTTTTTT.

This sequence joins TRBV12-5 and TRBJ1-2; 7 nucleotides match TRBD1. Losses at the gene ends were 6 bases for V and 3 bases for J; bases not matched to a gene: 7. CDR1 LGHNT and CDR2 FRNRAP come from the germline V gene. CDR3 length: 14 residues. CDR3 protein: CASGRTDRDYGYTF. The CDR3 DNA is TGTGCTAGTGGACGAACTGACAGGGACTATGGCTACACCTTC.